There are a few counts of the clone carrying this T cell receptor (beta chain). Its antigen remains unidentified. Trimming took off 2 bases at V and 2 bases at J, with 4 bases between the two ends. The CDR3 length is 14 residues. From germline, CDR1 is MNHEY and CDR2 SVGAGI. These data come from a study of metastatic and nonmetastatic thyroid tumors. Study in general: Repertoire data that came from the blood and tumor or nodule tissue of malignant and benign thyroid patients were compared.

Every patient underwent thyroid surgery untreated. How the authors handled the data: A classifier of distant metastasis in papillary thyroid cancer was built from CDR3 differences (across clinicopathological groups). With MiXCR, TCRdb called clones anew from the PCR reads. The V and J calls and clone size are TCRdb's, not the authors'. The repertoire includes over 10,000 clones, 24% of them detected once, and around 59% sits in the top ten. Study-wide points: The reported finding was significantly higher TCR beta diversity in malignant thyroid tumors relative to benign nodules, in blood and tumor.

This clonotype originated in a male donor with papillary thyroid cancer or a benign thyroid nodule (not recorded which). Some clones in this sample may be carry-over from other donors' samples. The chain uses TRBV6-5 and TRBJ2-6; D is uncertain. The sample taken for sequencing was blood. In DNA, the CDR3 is TGTGCCAGCAGTTACGACACTGGGGCCAACGTCCTGACTTTC. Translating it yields CASSYDTGANVLTF.